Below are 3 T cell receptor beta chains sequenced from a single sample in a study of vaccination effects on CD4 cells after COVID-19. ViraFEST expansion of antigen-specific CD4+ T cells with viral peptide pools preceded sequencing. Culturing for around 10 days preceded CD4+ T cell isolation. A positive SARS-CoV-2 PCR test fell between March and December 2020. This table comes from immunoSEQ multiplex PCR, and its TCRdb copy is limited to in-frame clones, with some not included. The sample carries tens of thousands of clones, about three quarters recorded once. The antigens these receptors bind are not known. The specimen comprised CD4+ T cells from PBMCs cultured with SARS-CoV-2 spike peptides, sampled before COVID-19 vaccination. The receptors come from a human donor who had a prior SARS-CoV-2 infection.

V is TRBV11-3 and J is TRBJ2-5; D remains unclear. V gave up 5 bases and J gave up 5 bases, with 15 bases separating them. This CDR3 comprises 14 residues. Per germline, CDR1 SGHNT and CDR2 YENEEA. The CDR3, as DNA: TGTGCCAGCAGCCTACCGGACGCCCGGGAGACCCAGTACTTC. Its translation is CASSLPDARETQYF.

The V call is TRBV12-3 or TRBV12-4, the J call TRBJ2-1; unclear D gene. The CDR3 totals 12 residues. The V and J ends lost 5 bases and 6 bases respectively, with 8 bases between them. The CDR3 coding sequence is TGTGCCAGCAGTCCGTGGGGCAATGAGCAGTTCTTC. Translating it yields CASSPWGNEQFF.

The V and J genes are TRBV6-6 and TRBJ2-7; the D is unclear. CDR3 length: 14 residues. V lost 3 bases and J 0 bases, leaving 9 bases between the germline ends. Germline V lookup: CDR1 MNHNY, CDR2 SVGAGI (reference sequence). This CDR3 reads CASSYSDVSYEQYF. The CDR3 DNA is TGTGCCAGCAGTTATTCCGACGTCTCCTACGAGCAGTACTTC.